These 2 T cell receptor beta chains came from one sample sequenced in a study of T-cell memory formation after mild COVID-19. Each CDR3 protein gets one entry after TCRdb re-called the 5' RACE reads with MiXCR. The sample has around 29,000 distinct CDR3 sequences, about 16% seen once. Source material: PBMCs or a T cell subset sorted from them (not recorded which). The origin of the receptors is an adult who had mild COVID-19 (a few samples of this study predate the infection). Cell type and time point are not known.

This clonotype has at least ten counts. The rearrangement joins TRBV4-1 to TRBJ2-5, with TRBD2 as a possible D gene (7 bases). Trimming took off 6 bases at V and 2 bases at J, with 16 bases between the two ends. CDR1 and CDR2 from the germline V gene are MGHRA and YSYEKL. This CDR3 region has 15 residues. The DNA of the CDR3 is TGCGCCAGCAGTCTGACGGGGGGCCGGCAAGAGACCCAGTACTTC. Protein sequence: CASSLTGGRQETQYF.

This clonotype came up many times. The rearrangement links TRBV7-6 to TRBJ2-1; 15 bases agree with TRBD2. The CDR3 covers 16 residues. V gave up 6 bases and J gave up 7 bases; unmatched junction bases: 7. Germline V lookup: CDR1 SGHVS, CDR2 FNYEAQ. CDR3 sequence (DNA): TGTGCCAGCAGTTCGGGACTAGCGGGGGGCGTTAATGAGCAGTTCTTC. It is translated as CASSSGLAGGVNEQFF. Based on the CDR3 plus reference TRBV7-6 and TRBJ2-1, the full variable domain is GAGVSQSPRYKVTKRGQDVALRCDPISGHVSLYWYRQALGQGPEFLTYFNYEAQQDKSGLPNDRFSAERPEGSISTLTIQRTEQRDSAMYRCASSSGLAGGVNEQFFGPGTRLTVL.